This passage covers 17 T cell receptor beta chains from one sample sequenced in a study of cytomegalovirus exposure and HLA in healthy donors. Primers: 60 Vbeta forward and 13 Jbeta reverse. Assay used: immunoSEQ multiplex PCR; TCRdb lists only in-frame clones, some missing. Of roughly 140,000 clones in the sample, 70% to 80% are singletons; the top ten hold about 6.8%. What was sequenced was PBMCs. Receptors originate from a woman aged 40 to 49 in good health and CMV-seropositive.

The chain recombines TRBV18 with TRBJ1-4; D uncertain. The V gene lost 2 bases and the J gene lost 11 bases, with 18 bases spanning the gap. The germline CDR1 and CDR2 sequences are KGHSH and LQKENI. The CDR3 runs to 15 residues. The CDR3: CASSPTDYYHQKLFF. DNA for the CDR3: TGTGCCAGCTCACCAACTGACTATTATCACCAGAAACTGTTTTTT.

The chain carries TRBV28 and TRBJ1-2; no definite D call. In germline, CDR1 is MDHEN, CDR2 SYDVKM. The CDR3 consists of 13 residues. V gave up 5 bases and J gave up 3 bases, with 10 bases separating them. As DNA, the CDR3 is TGTGCCAGCAGTGACACCCTGCACTATGGCTACACCTTC. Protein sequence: CASSDTLHYGYTF.

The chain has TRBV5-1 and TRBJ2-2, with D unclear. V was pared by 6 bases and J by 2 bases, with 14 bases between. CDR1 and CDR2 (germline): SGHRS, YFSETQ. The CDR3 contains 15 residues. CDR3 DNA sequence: TGCGCCAGCACCTCTCGGTCGGGTAACACCGGGGAGCTGTTTTTT. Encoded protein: CASTSRSGNTGELFF.

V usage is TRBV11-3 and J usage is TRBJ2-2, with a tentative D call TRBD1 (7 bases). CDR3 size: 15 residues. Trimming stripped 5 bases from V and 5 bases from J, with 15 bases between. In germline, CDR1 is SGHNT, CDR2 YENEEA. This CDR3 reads CASSKRQGGTGELFF. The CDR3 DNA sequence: TGTGCCAGCAGCAAAAGACAGGGAGGAACCGGGGAGCTGTTTTTT.

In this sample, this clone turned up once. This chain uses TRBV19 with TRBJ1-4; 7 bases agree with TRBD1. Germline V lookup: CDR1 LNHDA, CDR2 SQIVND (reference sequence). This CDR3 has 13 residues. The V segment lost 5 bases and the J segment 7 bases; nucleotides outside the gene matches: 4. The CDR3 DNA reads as TGTGCCAGTAGTCCCGGGACAGTTGAAAAACTGTTTTTT. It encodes CASSPGTVEKLFF.

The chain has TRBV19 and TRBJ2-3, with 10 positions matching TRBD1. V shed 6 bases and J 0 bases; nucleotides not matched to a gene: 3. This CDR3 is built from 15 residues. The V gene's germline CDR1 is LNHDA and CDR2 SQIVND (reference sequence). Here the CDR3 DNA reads TGTGCCAGTAGACGACAGGGGGCAAGCACAGATACGCAGTATTTT. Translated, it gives CASRRQGASTDTQYF. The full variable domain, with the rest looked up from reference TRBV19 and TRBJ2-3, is DGGITQSPKYLFRKEGQNVTLSCEQNLNHDAMYWYRQDPGQGLRLIYYSQIVNDFQKGDIAEGYSVSREKKESFPLTVTSAQKNPTAFYLCASRRQGASTDTQYFGPGTRLTVL.

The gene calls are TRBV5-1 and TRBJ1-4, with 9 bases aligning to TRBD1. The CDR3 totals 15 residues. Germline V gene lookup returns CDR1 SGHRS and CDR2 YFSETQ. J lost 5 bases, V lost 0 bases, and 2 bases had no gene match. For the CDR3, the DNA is TGCGCCAGCAGCTTGGGACAGGGGGGGAATGAAAAACTGTTTTTT. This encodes CASSLGQGGNEKLFF.

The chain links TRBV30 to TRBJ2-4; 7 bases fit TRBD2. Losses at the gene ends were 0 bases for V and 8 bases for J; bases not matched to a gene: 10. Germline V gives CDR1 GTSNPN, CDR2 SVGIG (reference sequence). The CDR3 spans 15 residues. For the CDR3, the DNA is TGTGCCTGGAGTGTCAAGGGACTAAGGAGTCACATTCAGTACTTC. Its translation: CAWSVKGLRSHIQYF.

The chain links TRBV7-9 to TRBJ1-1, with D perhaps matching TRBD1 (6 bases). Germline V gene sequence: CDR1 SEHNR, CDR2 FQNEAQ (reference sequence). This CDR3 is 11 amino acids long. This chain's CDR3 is CSGLRGTEAFF. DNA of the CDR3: TGTTCCGGCCTGAGGGGGACTGAAGCTTTCTTT.

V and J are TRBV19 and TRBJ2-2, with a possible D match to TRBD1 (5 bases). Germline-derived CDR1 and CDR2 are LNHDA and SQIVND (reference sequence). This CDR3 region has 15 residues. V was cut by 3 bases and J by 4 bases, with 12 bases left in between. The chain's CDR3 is CASSIGQGGTGELFF. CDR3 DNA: TGTGCCAGTAGTATCGGGCAGGGCGGCACCGGGGAGCTGTTTTTT. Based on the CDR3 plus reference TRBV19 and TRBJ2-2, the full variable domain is DGGITQSPKYLFRKEGQNVTLSCEQNLNHDAMYWYRQDPGQGLRLIYYSQIVNDFQKGDIAEGYSVSREKKESFPLTVTSAQKNPTAFYLCASSIGQGGTGELFFGEGSRLTVL.

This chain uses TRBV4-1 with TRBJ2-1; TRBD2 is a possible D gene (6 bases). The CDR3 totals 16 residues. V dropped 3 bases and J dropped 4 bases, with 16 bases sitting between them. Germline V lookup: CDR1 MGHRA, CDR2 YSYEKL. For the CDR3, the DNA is TGCGCCAGCAGCCAGGGGGGACCAGCCCTTTACAATGAGCAGTTCTTC. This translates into CASSQGGPALYNEQFF.

The CDR3 here is CASSSRTSGRVEDTGELFF. For the CDR3, the DNA is TGTGCCAGCAGCTCTCGGACTAGCGGGAGGGTAGAGGACACCGGGGAGCTGTTTTTT. This chain connects TRBV7-9 to TRBJ2-2; the match to TRBD2 covers 15 bases. Trimming cost V 4 bases and J 3 bases; bases outside gene matches: 9. The CDR3 covers 19 residues. From germline, CDR1 is SEHNR and CDR2 FQNEAQ (reference sequence).

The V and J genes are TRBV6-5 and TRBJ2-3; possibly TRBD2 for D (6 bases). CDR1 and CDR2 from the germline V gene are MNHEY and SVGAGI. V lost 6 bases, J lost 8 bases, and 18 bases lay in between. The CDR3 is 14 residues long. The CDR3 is CASSRTPGVGTQYF. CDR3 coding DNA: TGTGCCAGCAGCAGGACTCCGGGGGTGGGTACGCAGTATTTT.

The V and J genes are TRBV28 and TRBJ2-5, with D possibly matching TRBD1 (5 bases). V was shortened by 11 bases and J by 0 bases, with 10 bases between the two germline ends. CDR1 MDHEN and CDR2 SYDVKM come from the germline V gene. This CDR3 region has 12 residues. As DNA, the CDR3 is TGTGCCGCGCAAGGGGACCAAGAGACCCAGTACTTC. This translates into CAAQGDQETQYF. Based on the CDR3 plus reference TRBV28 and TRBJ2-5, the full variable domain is DVKVTQSSRYLVKRTGEKVFLECVQDMDHENMFWYRQDPGLGLRLIYFSYDVKMKEKGDIPEGYSVSREKKERFSLILESASTNQTSMYLCAAQGDQETQYFGPGTRLLVL.

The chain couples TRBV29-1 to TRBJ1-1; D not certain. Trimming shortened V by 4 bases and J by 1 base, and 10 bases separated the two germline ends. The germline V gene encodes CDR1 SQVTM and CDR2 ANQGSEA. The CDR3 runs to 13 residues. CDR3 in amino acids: CSVAFQANTEAFF. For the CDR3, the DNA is TGCAGCGTTGCATTCCAGGCGAACACTGAAGCTTTCTTT.

The CDR3 is CASSLVAVDGGELFF. As DNA, the CDR3 is TGTGCCAGCAGCTTAGTAGCGGTAGATGGCGGGGAGCTGTTTTTT. This sequence joins TRBV7-2 and TRBJ2-2, with D possibly matching TRBD2 (6 bases). Trimming removed 1 base from V and 7 bases from J, with 13 bases in between. In germline, CDR1 is SGHTA, CDR2 FQGNSA. The CDR3 extends over 15 amino acids.

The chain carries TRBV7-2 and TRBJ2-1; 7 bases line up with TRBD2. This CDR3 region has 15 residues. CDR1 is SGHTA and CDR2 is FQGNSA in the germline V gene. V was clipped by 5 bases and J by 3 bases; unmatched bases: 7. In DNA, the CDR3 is TGTGCCAGCAGCCCCCAGGGAGGGGTCTACAATGAGCAGTTCTTC. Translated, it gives CASSPQGGVYNEQFF.